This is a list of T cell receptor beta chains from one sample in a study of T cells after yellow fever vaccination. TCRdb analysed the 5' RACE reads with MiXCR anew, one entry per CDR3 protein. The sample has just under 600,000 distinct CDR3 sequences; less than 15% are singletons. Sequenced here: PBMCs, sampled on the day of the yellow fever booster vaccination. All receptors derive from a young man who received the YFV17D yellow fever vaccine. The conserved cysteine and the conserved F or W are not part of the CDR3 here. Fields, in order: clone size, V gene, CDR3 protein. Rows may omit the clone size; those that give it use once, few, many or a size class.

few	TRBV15	ATSRDRFGNQPQH
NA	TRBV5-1	ASSFGSQFSEQY
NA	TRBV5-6	ASSLSGKSTDTQY
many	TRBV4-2	ASSQGLFSFETQY
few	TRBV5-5	ASSPSLAGYYEQY
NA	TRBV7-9	ASSSYIEQF
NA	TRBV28	ASSFSGPRQTQY
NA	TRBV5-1	ASSLAGTGGRDTQY
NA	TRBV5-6	ASSLKLIGNTIY
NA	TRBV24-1	ATSRAGALKEQF
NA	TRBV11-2	ASSLGEGTAYEQY
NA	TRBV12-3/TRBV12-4	ASLPGGTTKNIQY
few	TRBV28	ASSFGGGETSYEQY
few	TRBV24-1	ATSDSGLAGVVGEQY
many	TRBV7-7	ASSLEGGGAGELF
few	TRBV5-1	ASSSGTVATNEKLF
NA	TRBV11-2	ASSPRTAPRSSYNEQF
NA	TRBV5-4	ASSLTAVAGITGELF
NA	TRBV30	AWMREGKYNEQF
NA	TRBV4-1	ASSQGRLAEETQY
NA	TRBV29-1	SVSGHRGETQY
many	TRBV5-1	ASSVDNTNTGELF